This T cell receptor (beta chain) was retrieved from a study of cytomegalovirus exposure and HLA in healthy donors. Germline V gene lookup returns CDR1 ENHRY and CDR2 SYGVKD. The trim removed 6 bases at V and 5 bases at J, leaving 8 bases unmatched. CDR3 length: 15 residues. In the PCR, 60 Vbeta and 13 Jbeta primers were used. The assay was immunoSEQ multiplex PCR, and TCRdb's table has in-frame clones only and misses some. The sample table sets out approximately 120,000 clones. The TCR comes from a man in his forties or fifties in good health and CMV-seronegative. The chain recombines TRBV10-3 with TRBJ2-2; 8 nucleotides align to TRBD2. The sample taken for sequencing was PBMCs. As DNA, the CDR3 is TGTGCCATCAGCCCAGCGGGAGCGGGAACCGGGGAGCTGTTTTTT. The encoded protein is CAISPAGAGTGELFF.